The 23 T cell receptor beta chains below were found in one sample sequenced in a study of identical twins. TCRdb independently ran MiXCR on the 5' RACE reads; one entry per CDR3 protein. Of around 480,000 distinct CDR3 sequences detected, approximately 15% appear once; the ten largest clones hold about 0.52%. The same data also went into a second study, on yellow fever vaccine responses in identical twins.

The sequenced sample consisted of CD4+ T cells sorted from blood. The receptors were sampled from a woman between 18 and 30 years old in good health.

The chain recombines TRBV18 with TRBJ2-7, with TRBD1 matching over 8 bases. The CDR3 sequence is 15 residues long. The germline V gene encodes CDR1 KGHSH and CDR2 LQKENI. J was trimmed by 5 bases and V by 8 bases; bases with no gene match: 14. The DNA of the CDR3 is TGTGCCAGCACTCAAATGAAGGACAGGGTCCACGAGCAGTACTTC. Protein product: CASTQMKDRVHEQYF.

This clonotype was observed a few times. The CDR3 sequence: CASSLFGGNTIYF. CDR3 bases: TGTGCCAGCAGTTTATTCGGAGGAAACACCATATATTTT. The gene calls are TRBV12-3 or TRBV12-4 and TRBJ1-3; D is uncertain. The CDR3 totals 13 residues. Trimming left V 2 bases short and J 4 bases short, with 6 bases between.

There are a few counts of this clonotype. The chain combines TRBV6-2 or TRBV6-3 with TRBJ2-7, with D tentatively TRBD2 (6 bases). V gave up 4 bases and J gave up 2 bases, with 9 bases separating them. Germline CDR1 MNHEY, CDR2 SVGEGT. The CDR3 extends over 13 amino acids. In DNA form, the CDR3 reads TGTGCCAGCAGTTGGACTATGACCTACGAGCAGTACTTC. Protein product: CASSWTMTYEQYF.

This clonotype was seen a few times. The CDR3, as DNA: TGTGCCAGCAGTTACTCACAGGTCAGCCTCACAGATACGCAGTATTTT. This codes for CASSYSQVSLTDTQYF. The chain combines TRBV6-2 or TRBV6-3 with TRBJ2-3; a weak D match, TRBD1 (5 bases). The V and J ends lost 0 bases and 2 bases respectively, with 12 bases between them. Germline V CDR1 and CDR2: MNHEY, SVGEGT. The CDR3 spans 16 residues.

This clonotype was picked up a small number of times. The chain uses TRBV12-3 or TRBV12-4 and TRBJ1-5; tentative D call: TRBD1 (5 bases). CDR3 length: 15 residues. V lost 2 bases and J 2 bases, leaving 10 bases between the germline ends. CDR3 sequence reads: CASSLWGSGNQPQHF. DNA of the CDR3: TGTGCCAGCAGTTTATGGGGCTCGGGCAATCAGCCCCAGCATTTT.

This clonotype has only a few counts. V is TRBV28 and J is TRBJ2-7; 9 bases line up with TRBD1. Germline CDR1 MDHEN, CDR2 SYDVKM. The junction had 14 bases not matched to a gene; V was cut back by 7 bases and J by 4 bases. The CDR3 extends over 16 amino acids. The CDR3 nucleotides are TGTGCCAGCACCCGGGCCTACAGGGGGCAGGGGTACGAGCAGTACTTC. Its protein product is CASTRAYRGQGYEQYF.

The rearrangement uses TRBV15 and TRBJ1-3, with TRBD1 matching over 9 bases. J was trimmed by 2 bases and V by 3 bases; bases with no gene match: 8. The CDR3 has 17 amino acids. From germline, CDR1 is LNHNV and CDR2 YYDKDF (reference sequence). The CDR3 DNA is TGTGCCACCAGCAGTGGGCCTCGGACAGGGGCTGGAAACACCATATATTTT. Protein product: CATSSGPRTGAGNTIYF.

This clonotype was seen at least ten times. This chain joins TRBV9 and TRBJ2-5; D is ambiguous. This CDR3 region has 14 residues. The V end lost 0 bases, the J end lost 5 bases, and 11 bases lay between the germline ends. Germline V CDR1 and CDR2: SGDLS, YYNGEE. CDR3 loop: CASSVGPRPETQYF. Written as DNA, the CDR3 is TGTGCCAGCAGCGTAGGTCCCCGCCCGGAGACCCAGTACTTC.

The chain uses TRBV6-5 and TRBJ2-3; tentatively, D is TRBD1 (7 bases). Trimming removed 4 bases at V and 1 base at J, with 18 bases between. This CDR3 spans 17 amino acids. Germline lookup yields CDR1 MNHEY and CDR2 SVGAGI. CDR3 sequence: CASSSRTGGMGTDTQYF. DNA of the CDR3: TGTGCCAGCAGTTCCAGGACAGGAGGGATGGGCACAGATACGCAGTATTTT.

The rearrangement uses TRBV6-6 and TRBJ1-5, with 7 nucleotides matching TRBD1. This CDR3 is 13 amino acids long. V dropped 8 bases and J dropped 7; count of bases not matched to a gene: 8. The germline V gene encodes CDR1 MNHNY and CDR2 SVGAGI (reference sequence). The CDR3 spells CASAPTGYQPQHF. CDR3 DNA sequence: TGTGCCAGCGCCCCGACAGGGTACCAGCCCCAGCATTTT.

This clonotype has more than one count but fewer than ten. The V call is TRBV20-1, the J call TRBJ1-1; no definite D call. Germline lookup yields CDR1 DFQATT and CDR2 SNEGSKA (reference sequence). The CDR3 spans 10 residues. CDR3 coding DNA: TGCAGCTATTCGATGACTGAAGCTTTCTTT. This gives the protein CSYSMTEAFF.

The CDR3 nucleotides read TGTGCCAGCTCCGACAGGTTCAATGAGCAGTTCTTC. This sequence encodes CASSDRFNEQFF. This sequence joins TRBV7-9 and TRBJ2-1; D perhaps matches TRBD1 (6 bases). This CDR3 spans 12 amino acids. Trimming left V 8 bases short and J 6 bases short, with 11 bases between. The germline V gene has CDR1 SEHNR and CDR2 FQNEAQ (reference sequence).

This clonotype was seen a few times. The chain joins TRBV3-1 to TRBJ2-7; D is possibly TRBD2 (5 bases). V was shortened by 1 base and J by 2 bases, with 12 bases between the two germline ends. Germline V CDR1 and CDR2: LGHDT, YNNKEL (reference sequence). The CDR3 extends over 15 amino acids. The DNA for the CDR3 is TGTGCCAGCAGCCAAGGCGGGCCTCGACCCTACGAGCAGTACTTC. As protein: CASSQGGPRPYEQYF.

This chain links TRBV11-3 with TRBJ2-5, with 7 bases lining up with TRBD1. The CDR3 is 16 amino acids. V lost 5 bases to trimming and J lost 5 bases; unmatched junction nucleotides: 14. Germline V lookup: CDR1 SGHNT, CDR2 YENEEA. This CDR3 reads CASSPAGAIRGETQYF. The CDR3 coding sequence is TGTGCCAGCAGCCCCGCCGGGGCAATCAGGGGGGAGACCCAGTACTTC.

The sample holds a few counts of this clonotype. V usage is TRBV20-1 and J usage is TRBJ2-3, with unresolved D. Trimming removed 6 bases from V and 3 bases from J, with 10 bases in between. CDR3 size: 12 residues. Per germline, CDR1 DFQATT and CDR2 SNEGSKA (reference sequence). DNA of the CDR3: TGCAGTGCAAGGTCTGGGACAGATACGCAGTATTTT. This translates into CSARSGTDTQYF.

The V gene is TRBV5-1, the J gene TRBJ1-6, with D unresolved. CDR1 and CDR2 from the germline V gene are SGHRS and YFSETQ. The CDR3 totals 15 residues. V lost 0 bases and J lost 7, with 11 bases in between. CDR3 DNA sequence: TGCGCCAGCAGCTTGGACAGAAGCCCCAATTCACCCCTCCACTTT. Amino acids: CASSLDRSPNSPLHF.

This clonotype showed up just a few times. V and J are TRBV7-6 and TRBJ2-3; D possibly corresponds to TRBD1 (5 bases). The germline gives CDR1 SGHVS, CDR2 FNYEAQ. V lost 2 bases to trimming and J lost 7 bases, with 19 bases between them. There are 16 residues in the CDR3. CDR3 in amino acids: CASSLQGLGPGHTQYF. The CDR3, as DNA: TGTGCCAGCAGCTTACAGGGTCTGGGGCCTGGGCATACGCAGTATTTT.

This clonotype turned up a few times. The chain recombines TRBV5-1 with TRBJ2-7, with D unresolved. Germline CDR1 reads SGHRS; CDR2 reads YFSETQ. This CDR3 is built from 14 residues. V gave up 0 bases and J gave up 2 bases, with 9 bases separating them. CDR3 residues: CASSLDLEAYEQYF. The CDR3 coding sequence is TGCGCCAGCAGCTTGGATCTAGAAGCCTACGAGCAGTACTTC.

In its sample, this clonotype was seen many times. The junction shows a germline mismatch at one end, possibly a read error. This chain uses TRBV5-1 with TRBJ2-1; a weak D match, TRBD1 (5 bases). Germline V lookup: CDR1 SGHRS, CDR2 YFSETQ. The CDR3 totals 12 residues. CDR3 nucleotide sequence: TGCGCCAGCCGCTTGGAAAAGGGGGAGCAGTTCTTC. It translates to CASRLEKGEQFF. Full variable domain (missing parts from reference TRBV5-1 and TRBJ2-1): KAGVTQTPRYLIKTRGQQVTLSCSPISGHRSVSWYQQTPGQGLQFLFEYFSETQRNKGNFPGRFSGRQFSNSRSEMNVSTLELGDSALYLCASRLEKGEQFFGPGTRLTVL.

This chain joins TRBV15 and TRBJ2-3; TRBD2 agrees at 7 bases. With 0 bases clipped from V and 2 bases from J, the junction kept 5 bases outside the gene matches. Germline lookup yields CDR1 LNHNV and CDR2 YYDKDF (reference sequence). CDR3 length: 16 amino acids. The CDR3 coding sequence is TGTGCCACCAGCAGAGAACGAGCGGGACTCACAGATACGCAGTATTTT. Its protein product is CATSRERAGLTDTQYF.

The V gene is TRBV5-6, the J gene TRBJ2-7; tentative D call: TRBD1 (6 bases). The CDR3 contains 14 residues. The germline CDR1 and CDR2 sequences are SGHDT and YYEEEE. Trimming took 3 bases from V and 3 from J, leaving 13 bases between them. In DNA, the CDR3 is TGTGCCAGCAGCTGGGCAGGACAGATCTACGAGCAGTACTTC. It codes for CASSWAGQIYEQYF.

This rearrangement joins TRBV7-2 to TRBJ2-6, with D perhaps matching TRBD1 (7 bases). V lost 2 bases to trimming and J lost 2 bases, with 13 bases between them. The germline gives CDR1 SGHTA, CDR2 FQGNSA. CDR3 length: 17 residues. The CDR3 DNA follows: TGTGCCAGCAGCTTAAGGCCAGGGGGGACTGGGGCCAACGTCCTGACTTTC. Its protein product is CASSLRPGGTGANVLTF.

This clonotype was observed at least ten times. One junction end disagrees with the germline gene, perhaps due to a read error. The V and J genes are TRBV12-3 or TRBV12-4 and TRBJ2-3; a possible D gene is TRBD2 (6 bases). This CDR3 is built from 13 residues. CDR3 sequence: CASSDQGGIREDF. CDR3 nucleotide sequence: TGTGCCAGCAGCGATCAGGGTGGGATCAGGGAGGATTTT.